This record looks at one T cell receptor (beta chain) sequence and its context. Repertoires were generated with immunoSEQ multiplex PCR, while TCRdb's copy carries only in-frame clones and drops some. This table holds approximately 390,000 clones, approximately 86% found once. The data derive from a study of blood T cell repertoires in COVID-19. V shed 4 bases, J shed 5 bases, and the junction held 11 bases outside the gene matches. CDR3 length equals 17 residues. Per the germline V gene, CDR1 is SGHRS and CDR2 is YFSETQ. The sample was PBMCs or T cells enriched from blood (not recorded which). The chain combines TRBV5-1 with TRBJ2-5; 13 bases match TRBD2. The sequence came from a woman between 40 and 55 years old with acute COVID-19. The CDR3 nucleotides are TGCGCCAGCAGCGGCCGGACTAGCGGGGGATCAGGGGAGACCCAGTACTTC. Protein product: CASSGRTSGGSGETQYF.